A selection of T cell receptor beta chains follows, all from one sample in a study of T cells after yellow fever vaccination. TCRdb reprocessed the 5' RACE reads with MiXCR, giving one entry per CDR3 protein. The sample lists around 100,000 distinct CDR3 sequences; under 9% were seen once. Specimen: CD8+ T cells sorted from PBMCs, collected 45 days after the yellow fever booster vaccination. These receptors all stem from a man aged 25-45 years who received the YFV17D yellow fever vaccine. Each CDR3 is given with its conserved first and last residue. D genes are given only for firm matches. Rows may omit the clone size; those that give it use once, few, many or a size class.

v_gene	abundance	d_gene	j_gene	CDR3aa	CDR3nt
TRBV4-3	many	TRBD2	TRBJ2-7	CASSQDGGDPELSEQYF	TGCGCCAGCAGCCAAGATGGGGGGGACCCCGAACTATCCGAGCAGTACTTC
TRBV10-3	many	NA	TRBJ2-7	CAISEDLATYYEQYF	TGTGCCATCAGTGAGGATCTAGCGACTTACTACGAGCAGTACTTC
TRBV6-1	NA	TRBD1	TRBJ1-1	CASRTGETRVDNTEAFF	TGTGCCAGCCGGACAGGGGAAACGAGAGTGGATAACACTGAAGCTTTCTTT
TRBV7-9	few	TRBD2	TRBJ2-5	CASSFELAEETQYF	TGTGCCAGCAGCTTCGAACTAGCGGAAGAGACCCAGTACTTC
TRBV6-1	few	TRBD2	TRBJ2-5	CASRLLPGLGQETQYF	TGTGCCAGCAGGCTCCTGCCGGGACTAGGCCAAGAGACCCAGTACTTC
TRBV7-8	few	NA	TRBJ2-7	CASSSQGTSYEQYF	TGTGCCAGCAGCTCACAGGGTACCTCCTACGAGCAGTACTTC
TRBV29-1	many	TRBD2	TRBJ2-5	CSVELAGGPIETQYF	TGCAGCGTTGAACTAGCGGGAGGGCCCATTGAGACCCAGTACTTC
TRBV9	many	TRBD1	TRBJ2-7	CASSAGTGTYEQYF	TGTGCCAGCAGCGCCGGGACAGGGACCTACGAGCAGTACTTC
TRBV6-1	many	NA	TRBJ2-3	CAAGGPSTDTQYF	TGTGCCGCAGGAGGGCCTAGCACAGATACGCAGTATTTT
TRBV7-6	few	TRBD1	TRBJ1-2	CASSPLTGDYGYTF	TGTGCCAGCAGCCCCCTAACAGGGGACTATGGCTACACCTTC
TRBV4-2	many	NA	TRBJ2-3	CASSQGIGAQVQYF	TGTGCCAGCAGCCAAGGGATTGGGGCCCAGGTGCAGTATTTT
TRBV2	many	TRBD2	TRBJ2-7	CASSRTSGTSTYEQYF	TGTGCCAGCAGCCGGACTAGCGGGACCTCAACCTACGAGCAGTACTTC
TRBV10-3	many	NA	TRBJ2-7	CAISIDWYEQYF	TGTGCCATCAGTATCGACTGGTACGAGCAGTACTTC
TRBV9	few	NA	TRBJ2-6	CASSSGARGANVLTF	TGTGCCAGCAGCTCGGGGGCGCGTGGGGCCAACGTCCTGACTTTC
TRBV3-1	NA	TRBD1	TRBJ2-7	CASSHGTGSYEQYF	TGTGCCAGCAGCCACGGGACAGGGTCCTACGAGCAGTACTTC
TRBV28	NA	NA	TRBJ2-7	CASSSGMRQISYEQYF	TGTGCCAGCAGTTCAGGGATGAGACAGATCTCCTACGAGCAGTACTTC